This T cell receptor (beta chain) was found in a study of cytomegalovirus exposure and HLA in healthy donors. Whole-study findings and limits: The number of N-insertions in an Asian-associated ancestry cluster was reportedly below the roughly 670-donor mean in a later analysis.

The PCR had 60 Vbeta and 13 Jbeta primers. Using immunoSEQ multiplex PCR, the repertoire was profiled, and TCRdb retains in-frame clones only, with some absent. The table has 150,000 to 200,000 clones, roughly 83% seen once. With respect to this clone: Its antigen is not identified.

V gave up 5 bases and J gave up 9 bases; unmatched junction bases: 8. The CDR3 extends over 13 amino acids. CDR1 is SGHNT, CDR2 YYREEE, per germline (reference sequence). The receptor comes from a male donor in good health and CMV-seropositive. The sequenced material came from PBMCs. This chain connects TRBV5-4 to TRBJ2-1, with 7 positions matching TRBD2. The CDR3 spells CASSRTSSGEQFF. In DNA, the CDR3 is TGTGCCAGCAGTCGGACTAGTTCTGGTGAGCAGTTCTTC.